Sequencing of this T cell receptor beta chain was carried out in a study of shared clonotypes between healthy human individuals. CDR3 length: 13 amino acids. Looked up from germline, CDR1 is SGHTA and CDR2 is FQGNSA. With 5 bases removed from V and 1 base from J, the gap between germline ends came to 7 bases. Repertoires were generated with immunoSEQ multiplex PCR, while TCRdb's copy carries only in-frame clones and drops some. The table lists roughly 2 million clones, around 95% of them singletons, with 0.1% to 0.15% in the top ten. In regard to this clone: Its cognate antigen is unknown.

General observations from the study: Deeper or shallower sequencing was expected to change how clonotypes are shared among donors.

The rearrangement links TRBV7-2 to TRBJ2-3, with unresolved D. This TCR came from a man aged 18 to 29 in good health. Material: naive CD4+ T cells sorted from blood. Subset of the sample: CD45RA+ positively selected. CDR3 in amino acids: CASSIQGTDTQYF. DNA of the CDR3: TGTGCCAGCAGCATTCAGGGCACAGATACGCAGTATTTT.